This is a list of T cell receptor beta chains from one sample in a study of shared clonotypes between healthy human individuals. TCRdb's table, derived via immunoSEQ multiplex PCR, lists solely in-frame clones and lacks some. The data hold some 900,000 clones, with 76% observed a single time. The sample consisted of memory CD4+ T cells sorted from blood. These receptors were obtained from a man in his late teens or twenties in good health. Each CDR3 is given with its conserved first and last residue. D genes are given only for firm matches. Not all rows give a size; the values are once, few, many and, for expanded clones, a class.

d_call	v_call	clone_size	j_call	cdr3_nt	cdr3_aa
.	TRBV9	once	TRBJ1-6	TGTGCCAGCAGCCCGAACAAAAACCGGGATTCACCCCTCCACTTT	CASSPNKNRDSPLHF
TRBD2	TRBV19	few	TRBJ2-7	TGTGCCAGTAGTATGAGCGGGAAATACGAGCAGTACTTC	CASSMSGKYEQYF
TRBD1	TRBV28	.	TRBJ1-6	TGTGCCAGCAGTCCTATAGACAGGGATCACTCACCCCTCCACTTT	CASSPIDRDHSPLHF
TRBD2	TRBV6-5	.	TRBJ2-1	TGTGCCAGCAGTTACCTCGCGGGGGGCATCAATGAGCAGTTCTTC	CASSYLAGGINEQFF
.	TRBV9	.	TRBJ2-7	TGTGCCAGCAGCGTGGGGTTGGGACTCAGCTACGAGCAGTACTTC	CASSVGLGLSYEQYF
.	TRBV7-9	.	TRBJ1-1	TGTGCCAGCAGCTTAATGGGGGGGAACACTGAAGCTTTCTTT	CASSLMGGNTEAFF
.	TRBV6-1	once	TRBJ1-3	TGTGCCAGCAAAGGTTCGGGAGGAGGAAACACCATATATTTT	CASKGSGGGNTIYF
.	TRBV7-2	.	TRBJ2-1	TGTGCCAGCAGCTTAGAGACTAGACTGACCTACAATGAGCAGTTCTTC	CASSLETRLTYNEQFF
TRBD1	TRBV6-1	.	TRBJ1-2	TGTGCCAGCAGTCCGATAACAGGGGGCAGCTATGGCTACACCTTC	CASSPITGGSYGYTF
.	TRBV19	.	TRBJ2-7	TGTGCCAGTAGTACCCACGGGGGGCAGTTCGAGCAGTACTTC	CASSTHGGQFEQYF